What follows describes a single TCR beta chain. The source of the sample is a study of T cell changes during pregnancy in multiple sclerosis. Clones were sequenced by immunoSEQ multiplex PCR, and TCRdb holds only the in-frame ones, with some missing. The sample comprises approximately 110,000 clones, roughly 90% of which are singletons, and about 3.5% rests with the top ten. Germline CDR1 SGHTA, CDR2 FQGTGA. V gave up 2 bases and J gave up 7 bases, with 9 bases separating them. The CDR3 contains 13 residues. The sequenced sample was peripheral blood, obtained after pregnancy. The chain couples TRBV7-3 to TRBJ1-5; D gene ambiguous. This TCR came from a female donor with multiple sclerosis, enrolled in a pregnancy study. The CDR3: CASSLRGGQPQHF. In DNA form, the CDR3 reads TGTGCCAGCAGCTTACGGGGTGGCCAGCCCCAGCATTTT.